One and the same sample provided the 24 T cell receptor beta chains below, sequenced in a study of technical replicates of blood from a few donors. The table came from immunoSEQ multiplex PCR; TCRdb's copy has only in-frame clones and leaves some out. The repertoire holds roughly 72,000 clones, with just under 95% as singletons. The sequenced sample was T cells isolated from PBMCs. Receptor source: a human donor in good health.

The CDR3 nucleotides are TGCGCCAGCAGCCAGGTTAGCCGCTCTGGAAACACCATATATTTT. Translating gives CASSQVSRSGNTIYF. This chain connects TRBV4-3 to TRBJ1-3; no clear D. Trimming left V 3 bases short and J 0 bases short, with 9 bases between. The CDR3 runs 15 residues. CDR1 LGHNA and CDR2 YSLEER come from the germline V gene.

This chain connects TRBV7-9 to TRBJ2-1; 11 positions match TRBD2. Losses at the gene ends were 1 base for V and 8 bases for J; bases not matched to a gene: 4. The CDR3 sequence is 15 residues long. The germline V gene encodes CDR1 SEHNR and CDR2 FQNEAQ (reference sequence). CDR3 protein: CASSLGLAGWDEQFF. The CDR3 DNA follows: TGTGCCAGCAGCTTAGGACTAGCGGGATGGGATGAGCAGTTCTTC.

This clone was counted only a few times. The rearrangement joins TRBV27 to TRBJ2-6, with D unresolved. The V and J ends lost 6 bases and 0 bases respectively, with 6 bases between them. The CDR3 sequence is 14 residues long. CDR1 MNHEY and CDR2 SMNVEV come from the germline V gene (reference sequence). In DNA, the CDR3 is TGTGCCAGCAGCCTGTACTCTGGGGCCAACGTCCTGACTTTC. Its protein product is CASSLYSGANVLTF.

The chain couples TRBV5-1 to TRBJ2-1; D may be TRBD2 (6 bases). Germline CDR1 SGHRS, CDR2 YFSETQ. The CDR3 runs to 14 residues. V shed 6 bases and J shed 1 base, with 11 bases lying between them. The CDR3 protein is CASKRSGSYNEQFF. The CDR3, as DNA: TGCGCCAGCAAAAGGAGCGGGTCCTACAATGAGCAGTTCTTC. Based on the CDR3 plus reference TRBV5-1 and TRBJ2-1, the full variable domain is KAGVTQTPRYLIKTRGQQVTLSCSPISGHRSVSWYQQTPGQGLQFLFEYFSETQRNKGNFPGRFSGRQFSNSRSEMNVSTLELGDSALYLCASKRSGSYNEQFFGPGTRLTVL.

This clone was detected only a few times. This chain joins TRBV2 and TRBJ1-5; the D gene is possibly TRBD1 (5 bases). The V end was cut by 3 bases, the J end by 5 bases, with 11 bases between. The CDR3 spans 14 residues. CDR1 SNHLY and CDR2 FYNNEI come from the germline V gene. The CDR3 coding sequence is TGTGCCAGCAGTGACAGTGGGGCCTATCAGCCCCAGCATTTT. It encodes CASSDSGAYQPQHF.

The V and J genes are TRBV5-4 and TRBJ2-2; 12 bases are a match to TRBD1. Germline V gene sequence: CDR1 SGHNT, CDR2 YYREEE (reference sequence). The CDR3 length is 15 residues. Trimming took 4 bases from V and 7 from J; bases not matched to a gene: 5. CDR3 in amino acids: CASSMGQGAGGELFF. For the CDR3, the DNA is TGTGCCAGCAGCATGGGACAGGGGGCAGGCGGGGAGCTGTTTTTT.

The rearrangement uses TRBV5-1 and TRBJ1-1, with 7 bases that match TRBD1. Per germline, CDR1 SGHRS and CDR2 YFSETQ. The CDR3 spans 15 residues. J gave up 5 bases and V 2 bases, and 9 bases lay outside the gene matches. The CDR3 is CASSFAGGGRTEAFF. The CDR3 DNA reads as TGCGCCAGCAGCTTTGCAGGGGGTGGGAGGACTGAAGCTTTCTTT.

This chain joins TRBV13 and TRBJ2-7, with 7 bases that match TRBD1. Germline CDR1 PRHDT, CDR2 FYEKMQ (reference sequence). The V gene end was trimmed by 5 bases and the J gene end by 1 base; junction bases not matched to a gene: 8. The CDR3 length is 15 residues. The CDR3 here is CASSGPGTESYEQYF. Written as DNA, the CDR3 is TGTGCCAGCAGCGGGCCCGGGACAGAGTCCTACGAGCAGTACTTC.

The chain recombines TRBV18 with TRBJ2-3, with 8 nucleotides matching TRBD2. CDR1 is KGHSH and CDR2 is LQKENI in the germline V gene. V trimming: 5 bases; J trimming: 5 bases; junction bases outside the gene matches: 9. The CDR3 spans 15 residues. CDR3 DNA: TGTGCCAGCTCAAAACAGAGCGGGAGATTAGATACGCAGTATTTT. Translated, it gives CASSKQSGRLDTQYF. The full variable domain, its missing parts supplied by reference TRBV18 and TRBJ2-3, is NAGVMQNPRHLVRRRGQEARLRCSPMKGHSHVYWYRQLPEEGLKFMVYLQKENIIDESGMPKERFSAEFPKEGPSILRIQQVVRGDSAAYFCASSKQSGRLDTQYFGPGTRLTVL.

Worth noting for this clone: Other DNA sequences in this specimen translate into the identical CDR3. The chain links TRBV2 to TRBJ2-7; D perhaps matches TRBD2 (6 bases). The germline gives CDR1 SNHLY, CDR2 FYNNEI. V dropped 4 bases and J dropped 7 bases, with 8 bases sitting between them. This CDR3 region has 11 residues. CDR3: CASSVGGEQYF. CDR3 coding DNA: TGTGCCAGCAGTGTAGGAGGGGAGCAGTACTTC.

The chain uses TRBV7-9 and TRBJ2-7, with 7 bases fitting TRBD1. Per germline, CDR1 SEHNR and CDR2 FQNEAQ (reference sequence). The CDR3 consists of 12 residues. Trimming cost V 5 bases and J 3 bases; bases outside gene matches: 1. CDR3 region: CASSGTVYEQYF. In DNA, the CDR3 is TGTGCCAGCAGCGGGACAGTCTACGAGCAGTACTTC.

The chain has TRBV5-1 and TRBJ2-2, with a tentative D call TRBD2 (6 bases). The germline CDR1 and CDR2 sequences are SGHRS and YFSETQ. The V end lost 5 bases, the J end lost 1 base, and 12 bases lay between the germline ends. The CDR3 covers 15 residues. CDR3 protein: CASSSGGENTGELFF. For the CDR3, the DNA is TGCGCCAGCAGTTCCGGAGGGGAGAACACCGGGGAGCTGTTTTTT.

In nucleotides, the CDR3 is TGTGCCAGCAGCCCGGATACAGGACGAAATGAAAAACTGTTTTTT. Translation gives CASSPDTGRNEKLFF. The V call is TRBV11-2, the J call TRBJ1-4; D perhaps matches TRBD1 (5 bases). V was pared by 5 bases and J by 5 bases, with 15 bases between. CDR1 is SGHAT, CDR2 FQNNGV, per germline. The CDR3 covers 15 residues.

The chain employs TRBV2 and TRBJ1-2, with 9 nucleotides matching TRBD1. The J segment lost 3 bases and the V segment lost 7 bases, leaving 9 bases of the junction unmatched. This CDR3 comprises 15 residues. Germline V CDR1 and CDR2: SNHLY, FYNNEI. This CDR3 is CASTLGDREDYGYTF. CDR3 nucleotides: TGTGCCAGCACCCTCGGGGACAGGGAGGACTATGGCTACACCTTC.

The rearrangement uses TRBV7-2 and TRBJ2-7; D is unclear. The germline V and J ends were trimmed by 2 bases and 4 bases, with 9 bases remaining between them. Germline values: CDR1 SGHTA, CDR2 FQGNSA. The CDR3 spans 13 residues. CDR3 loop: CASSLFLGYEQYF. In DNA, the CDR3 is TGTGCCAGCAGCTTATTCCTCGGGTACGAGCAGTACTTC.

The chain is built from TRBV5-1 and TRBJ2-1; 12 nucleotides agree with TRBD2. The CDR3 totals 19 residues. Germline CDR1 reads SGHRS; CDR2 reads YFSETQ. V lost 1 base to trimming and J lost 5 bases; unmatched junction nucleotides: 13. The CDR3 region is CASSLWLAGGPGQDNEQFF. Written as DNA, the CDR3 is TGCGCCAGCAGCTTGTGGCTAGCGGGAGGGCCCGGCCAGGACAATGAGCAGTTCTTC.

This chain uses TRBV6-5 with TRBJ2-5, with TRBD2 matching over 11 bases. V was clipped by 2 bases and J by 3 bases; unmatched bases: 2. This CDR3 has 15 residues. The germline V gene encodes CDR1 MNHEY and CDR2 SVGAGI. The CDR3 coding sequence is TGTGCCAGCAGTTACGCGGGACTAGCGGAAGAGACCCAGTACTTC. Protein sequence: CASSYAGLAEETQYF.

CDR3 amino acids: CASSLEGGAGEQYF. The CDR3 region has the DNA TGCGCCAGCAGCTTGGAGGGCGGGGCGGGTGAGCAGTACTTC. This chain links TRBV5-1 with TRBJ2-7, with D tentatively TRBD2 (6 bases). V was trimmed by 0 bases and J by 7 bases, leaving 14 bases between them. Germline V gene lookup returns CDR1 SGHRS and CDR2 YFSETQ. The CDR3 runs 14 residues.

V usage is TRBV10-3 and J usage is TRBJ1-1, with D perhaps matching TRBD1 (6 bases). This CDR3 comprises 13 residues. The germline V gene has CDR1 ENHRY and CDR2 SYGVKD. V gave up 7 bases and J gave up 5 bases, with 14 bases separating them. CDR3: CAIIRQRGTEAFF. DNA for the CDR3: TGTGCCATCATAAGACAGAGGGGGACTGAAGCTTTCTTT.

The chain carries TRBV2 and TRBJ2-7; 7 bases fit TRBD2. The V and J ends lost 4 bases and 2 bases, in that order; junction bases with no gene match: 8. The CDR3 spans 15 residues. Germline V gene sequence: CDR1 SNHLY, CDR2 FYNNEI. In DNA form, the CDR3 reads TGTGCCAGCAGTGGGCGGGCTAGCGGAGCCTACGAGCAGTACTTC. It translates to CASSGRASGAYEQYF.

This chain connects TRBV7-9 to TRBJ1-1; D might be TRBD1 (5 bases). V was shortened by 7 bases and J by 1 base, with 16 bases between the two germline ends. Germline loops: CDR1 SEHNR, CDR2 FQNEAQ (reference sequence). The CDR3 runs to 15 residues. The CDR3 spells CASTSTRGGNTEAFF. Written as DNA, the CDR3 is TGTGCCAGCACCTCAACCCGGGGGGGGAACACTGAAGCTTTCTTT.

The V gene is TRBV6-9, the J gene TRBJ2-7, with 11 bases fitting TRBD1. V was clipped by 8 bases and J by 0 bases; unmatched bases: 15. The length of the CDR3 is 18 residues. Germline V gene sequence: CDR1 MNHGY, CDR2 SVAAGI. This CDR3 reads CASLIRDRGNQSSYEQYF. CDR3 in DNA: TGTGCCAGCCTAATCCGGGACAGGGGGAATCAGAGCTCCTACGAGCAGTACTTC.

The CDR3 spells CASSYGAGWIEAFF. In DNA, the CDR3 is TGTGCCAGCAGTTATGGTGCGGGCTGGATTGAAGCTTTCTTT. The rearrangement joins TRBV6-5 to TRBJ1-1; no firm D call. The V gene's germline CDR1 is MNHEY and CDR2 SVGAGI. The CDR3 is 14 amino acids. Trimming cost V 3 bases and J 7 bases, with 15 bases left between them.

V gene TRBV28 combines with J gene TRBJ2-1; 8 positions agree with TRBD1. Germline V CDR1 and CDR2: MDHEN, SYDVKM. CDR3 length: 15 residues. The V and J ends lost 5 bases and 8 bases, in that order; junction bases with no gene match: 11. The CDR3 reads CASSLRTGFRDEQFF. The DNA for the CDR3 is TGTGCCAGCAGTCTGAGGACAGGGTTCCGCGATGAGCAGTTCTTC.